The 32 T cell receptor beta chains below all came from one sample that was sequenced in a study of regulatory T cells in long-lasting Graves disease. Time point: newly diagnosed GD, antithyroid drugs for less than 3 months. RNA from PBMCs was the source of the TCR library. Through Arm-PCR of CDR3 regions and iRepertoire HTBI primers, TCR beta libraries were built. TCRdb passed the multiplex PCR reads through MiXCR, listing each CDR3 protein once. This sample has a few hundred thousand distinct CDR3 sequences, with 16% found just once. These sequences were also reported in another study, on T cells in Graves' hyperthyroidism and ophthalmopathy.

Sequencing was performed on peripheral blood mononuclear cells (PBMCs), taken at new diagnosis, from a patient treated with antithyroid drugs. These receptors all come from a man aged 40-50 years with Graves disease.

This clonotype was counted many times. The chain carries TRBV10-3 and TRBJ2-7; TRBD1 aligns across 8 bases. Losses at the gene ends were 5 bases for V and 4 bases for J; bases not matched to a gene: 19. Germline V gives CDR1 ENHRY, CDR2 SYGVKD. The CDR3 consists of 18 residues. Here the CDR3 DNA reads TGTGCCATCAGTTATTCAACCGGGACAGGAGCCGGGGGATACGAGCAGTACTTC. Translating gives CAISYSTGTGAGGYEQYF.

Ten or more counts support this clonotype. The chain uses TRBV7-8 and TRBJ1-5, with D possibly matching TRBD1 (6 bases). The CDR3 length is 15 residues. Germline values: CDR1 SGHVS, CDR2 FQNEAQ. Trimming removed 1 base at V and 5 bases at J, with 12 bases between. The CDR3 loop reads CASSLDTGRYQPQHF. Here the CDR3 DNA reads TGTGCCAGCAGCTTAGACACAGGGCGGTATCAGCCCCAGCATTTT.

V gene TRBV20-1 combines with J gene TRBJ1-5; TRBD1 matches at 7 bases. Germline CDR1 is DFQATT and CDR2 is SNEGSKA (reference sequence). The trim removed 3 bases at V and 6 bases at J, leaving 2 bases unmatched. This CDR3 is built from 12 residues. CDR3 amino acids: CSARKGAQPQHF. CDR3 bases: TGCAGTGCTAGGAAGGGGGCTCAGCCCCAGCATTTT.

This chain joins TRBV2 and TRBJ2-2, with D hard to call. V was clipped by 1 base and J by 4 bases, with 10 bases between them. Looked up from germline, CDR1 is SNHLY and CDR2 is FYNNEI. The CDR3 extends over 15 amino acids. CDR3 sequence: CASSEDFRVTGELFF. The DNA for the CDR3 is TGTGCCAGCAGTGAAGATTTTAGGGTCACCGGGGAGCTGTTTTTT. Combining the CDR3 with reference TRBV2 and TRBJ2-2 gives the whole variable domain EPEVTQTPSHQVTQMGQEVILRCVPISNHLYFYWYRQILGQKVEFLVSFYNNEISEKSEIFDDQFSVERPDGSNFTLKIRSTKLEDSAMYFCASSEDFRVTGELFFGEGSRLTVL.

The CDR3 protein is CSAGQRIPGLAGNQYF. The CDR3 nucleotides read TGCAGTGCTGGCCAGCGCATCCCGGGACTAGCGGGGAACCAGTACTTC. The chain uses TRBV20-1 and TRBJ2-5; 13 nucleotides align to TRBD2. Trimming at V came to 5 bases and at J to 10 bases, leaving 16 bases not matched to a gene. Germline-derived CDR1 and CDR2 are DFQATT and SNEGSKA (reference sequence). CDR3 length: 16 residues.

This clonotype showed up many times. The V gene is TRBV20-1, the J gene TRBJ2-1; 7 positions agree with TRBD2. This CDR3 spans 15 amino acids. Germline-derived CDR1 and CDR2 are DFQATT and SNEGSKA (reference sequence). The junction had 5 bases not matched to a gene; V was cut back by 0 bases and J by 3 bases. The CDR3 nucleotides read TGCAGTGCTAGAGATGCGGGGACTAACTACAATGAGCAGTTCTTC. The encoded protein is CSARDAGTNYNEQFF.

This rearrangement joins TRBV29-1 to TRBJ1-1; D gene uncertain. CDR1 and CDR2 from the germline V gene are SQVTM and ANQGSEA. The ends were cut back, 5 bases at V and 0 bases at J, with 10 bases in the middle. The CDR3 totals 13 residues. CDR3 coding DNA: TGCAGCGTTTTAGGGCCCATGAACACTGAAGCTTTCTTT. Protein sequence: CSVLGPMNTEAFF.

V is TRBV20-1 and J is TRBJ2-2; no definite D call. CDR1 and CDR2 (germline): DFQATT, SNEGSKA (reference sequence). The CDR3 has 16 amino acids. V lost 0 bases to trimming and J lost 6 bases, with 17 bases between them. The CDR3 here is CSARDRVLSRAGELFF. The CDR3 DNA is TGCAGTGCTAGAGATCGAGTGCTAAGTAGAGCCGGGGAGCTGTTTTTT.

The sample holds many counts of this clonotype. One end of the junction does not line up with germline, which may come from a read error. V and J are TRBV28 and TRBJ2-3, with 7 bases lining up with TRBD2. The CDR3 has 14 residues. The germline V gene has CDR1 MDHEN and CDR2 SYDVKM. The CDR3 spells CASSLPTSPDTQYF. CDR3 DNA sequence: TGTGCCAGCAGTTTACCGACTAGCCCAGACACGCAGTATTTT.

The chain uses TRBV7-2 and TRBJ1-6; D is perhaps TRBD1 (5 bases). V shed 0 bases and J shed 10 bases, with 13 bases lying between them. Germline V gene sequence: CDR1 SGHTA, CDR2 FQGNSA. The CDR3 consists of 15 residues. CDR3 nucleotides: TGTGCCAGCAGCTTAGCCCAGGGAGACGGCTCACCCCTCCACTTT. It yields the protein CASSLAQGDGSPLHF.

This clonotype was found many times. The CDR3 protein is CASSTRAGVATEAFF. CDR3 coding DNA: TGTGCCAGCTCAACTCGGGCAGGGGTGGCCACTGAAGCTTTCTTT. The chain couples TRBV11-2 to TRBJ1-1; weak D call: TRBD1 (6 bases). This CDR3 region has 15 residues. V lost 8 bases to trimming and J lost 4 bases, with 20 bases between them. The V gene's germline CDR1 is SGHAT and CDR2 FQNNGV.

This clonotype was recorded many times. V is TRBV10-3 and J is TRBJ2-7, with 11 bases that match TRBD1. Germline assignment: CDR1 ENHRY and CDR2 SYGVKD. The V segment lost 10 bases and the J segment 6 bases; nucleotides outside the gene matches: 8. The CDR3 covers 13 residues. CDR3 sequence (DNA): TGTGCCACCCAAGCCGGGACAGGGGGCGAGCAGTACTTC. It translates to CATQAGTGGEQYF.

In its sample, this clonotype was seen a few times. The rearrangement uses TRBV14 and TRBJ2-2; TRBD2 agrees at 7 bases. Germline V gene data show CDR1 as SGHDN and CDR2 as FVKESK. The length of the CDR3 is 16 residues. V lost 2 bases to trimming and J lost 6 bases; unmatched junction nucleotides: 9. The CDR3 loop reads CASSQPSRLAPGELFF. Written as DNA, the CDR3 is TGTGCCAGCAGCCAACCATCTCGACTAGCCCCCGGGGAGCTGTTTTTT.

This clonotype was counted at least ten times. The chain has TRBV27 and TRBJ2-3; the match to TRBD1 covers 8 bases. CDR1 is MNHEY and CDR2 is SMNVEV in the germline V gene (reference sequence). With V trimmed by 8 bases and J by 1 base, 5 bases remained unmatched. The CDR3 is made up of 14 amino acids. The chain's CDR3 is CASGPGQGTDTQYF. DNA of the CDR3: TGTGCCAGCGGCCCGGGACAGGGCACAGATACGCAGTATTTT.

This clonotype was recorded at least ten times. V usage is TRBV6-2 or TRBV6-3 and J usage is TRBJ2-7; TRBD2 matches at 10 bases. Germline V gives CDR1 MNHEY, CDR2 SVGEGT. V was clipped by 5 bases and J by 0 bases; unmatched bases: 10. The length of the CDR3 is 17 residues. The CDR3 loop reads CASSPGLADYYSYEQYF. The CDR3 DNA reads TGTGCCAGCAGTCCCGGACTAGCGGACTACTACTCCTACGAGCAGTACTTC.

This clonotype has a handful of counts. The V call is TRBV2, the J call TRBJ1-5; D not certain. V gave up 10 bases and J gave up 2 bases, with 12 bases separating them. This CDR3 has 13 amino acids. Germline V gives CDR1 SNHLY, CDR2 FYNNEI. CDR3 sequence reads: CAIGSMGNQPQHF. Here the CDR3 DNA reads TGTGCCATCGGTTCGATGGGCAATCAGCCCCAGCATTTT.

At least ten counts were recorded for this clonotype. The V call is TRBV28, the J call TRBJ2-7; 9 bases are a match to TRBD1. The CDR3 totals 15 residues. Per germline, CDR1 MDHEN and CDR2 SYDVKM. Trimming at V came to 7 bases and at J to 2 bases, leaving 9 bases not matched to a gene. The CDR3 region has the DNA TGTGCCAGCAACTCAGAGGGGACAGGGACCTACGAGCAGTACTTC. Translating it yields CASNSEGTGTYEQYF.

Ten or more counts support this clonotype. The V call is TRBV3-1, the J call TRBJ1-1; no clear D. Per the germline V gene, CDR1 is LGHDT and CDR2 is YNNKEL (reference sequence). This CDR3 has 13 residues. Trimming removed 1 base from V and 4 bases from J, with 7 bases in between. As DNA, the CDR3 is TGTGCCAGCAGCCAAGGAGGGTTCACTGAAGCTTTCTTT. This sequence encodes CASSQGGFTEAFF.

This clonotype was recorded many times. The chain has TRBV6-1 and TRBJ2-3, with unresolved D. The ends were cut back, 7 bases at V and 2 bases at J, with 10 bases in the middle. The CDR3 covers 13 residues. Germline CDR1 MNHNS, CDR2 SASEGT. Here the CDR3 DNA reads TGTGCCAGCACAGATCCAAACACAGATACGCAGTATTTT. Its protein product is CASTDPNTDTQYF.

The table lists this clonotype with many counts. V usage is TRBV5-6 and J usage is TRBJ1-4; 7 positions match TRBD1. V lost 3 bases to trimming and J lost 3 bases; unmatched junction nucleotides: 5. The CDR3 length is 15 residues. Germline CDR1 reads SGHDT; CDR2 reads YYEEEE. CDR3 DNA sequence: TGTGCCAGCAGCTCTACCGGGACAGCTAATGAAAAACTGTTTTTT. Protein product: CASSSTGTANEKLFF.

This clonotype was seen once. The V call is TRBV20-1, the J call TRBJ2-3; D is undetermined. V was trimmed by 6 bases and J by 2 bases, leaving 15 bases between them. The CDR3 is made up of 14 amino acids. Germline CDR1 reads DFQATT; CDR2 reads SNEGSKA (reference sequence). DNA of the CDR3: TGCAGTGCCCCTGACCGCCGGATCACAGATACGCAGTATTTT. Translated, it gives CSAPDRRITDTQYF.

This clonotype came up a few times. In DNA, the CDR3 is TGTGCCAGCTCACTCCAGACAACTAACTATGGCTACACCTTC. Amino acids: CASSLQTTNYGYTF. The chain couples TRBV18 to TRBJ1-2, with D unresolved. V was cut by 4 bases and J by 0 bases, with 9 bases left in between. The germline V gene encodes CDR1 KGHSH and CDR2 LQKENI. The CDR3 covers 14 residues.

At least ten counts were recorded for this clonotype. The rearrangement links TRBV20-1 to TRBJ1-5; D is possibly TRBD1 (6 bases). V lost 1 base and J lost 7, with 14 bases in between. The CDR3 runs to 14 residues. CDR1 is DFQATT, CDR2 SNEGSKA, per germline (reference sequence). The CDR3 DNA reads TGCAGTGCTAGAGCTGGGGGCGAGTACCAGCCCCAGCATTTT. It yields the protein CSARAGGEYQPQHF.

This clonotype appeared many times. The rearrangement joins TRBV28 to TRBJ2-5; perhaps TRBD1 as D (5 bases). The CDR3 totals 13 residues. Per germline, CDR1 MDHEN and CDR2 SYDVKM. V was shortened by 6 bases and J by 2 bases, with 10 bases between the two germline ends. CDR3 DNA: TGTGCCAGCAGATCTGACAGTCAAGAGACCCAGTACTTC. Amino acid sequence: CASRSDSQETQYF.

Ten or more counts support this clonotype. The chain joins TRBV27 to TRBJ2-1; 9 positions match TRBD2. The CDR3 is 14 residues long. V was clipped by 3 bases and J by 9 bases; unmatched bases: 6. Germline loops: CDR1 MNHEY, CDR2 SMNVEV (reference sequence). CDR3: CASSLSLAGAEQFF. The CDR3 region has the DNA TGTGCCAGCAGTTTGTCGTTAGCGGGGGCTGAGCAGTTCTTC.

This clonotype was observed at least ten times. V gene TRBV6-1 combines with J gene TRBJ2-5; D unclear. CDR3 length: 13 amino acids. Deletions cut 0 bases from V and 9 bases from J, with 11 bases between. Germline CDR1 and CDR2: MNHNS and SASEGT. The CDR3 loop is CASSEAPRMAQYF. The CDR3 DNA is TGTGCCAGCAGTGAAGCTCCGAGGATGGCCCAGTACTTC.

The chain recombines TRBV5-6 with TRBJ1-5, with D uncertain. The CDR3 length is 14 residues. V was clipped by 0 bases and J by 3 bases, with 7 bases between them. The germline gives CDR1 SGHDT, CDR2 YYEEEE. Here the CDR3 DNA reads TGTGCCAGCAGCTTGGCCAAGAACAATCAGCCCCAGCATTTT. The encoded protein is CASSLAKNNQPQHF.

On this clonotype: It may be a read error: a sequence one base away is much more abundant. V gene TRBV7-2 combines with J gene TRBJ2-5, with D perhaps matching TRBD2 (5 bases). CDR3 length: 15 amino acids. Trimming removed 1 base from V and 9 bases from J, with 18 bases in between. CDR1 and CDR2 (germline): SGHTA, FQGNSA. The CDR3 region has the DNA TGTGCCAGCAGCTTAGGGTTAGGTAGTGGGGAGTCCCAGTACTTC. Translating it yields CASSLGLGSGESQYF.

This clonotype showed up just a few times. CDR3 DNA: TGTGCCAGTCGTTTCAGCGGGCGGGTCTCTGGAAACACCATATATTTT. This sequence encodes CASRFSGRVSGNTIYF. The gene calls are TRBV19 and TRBJ1-3, with D hard to call. The germline gives CDR1 LNHDA, CDR2 SQIVND (reference sequence). V gave up 8 bases and J gave up 0 bases, with 17 bases separating them. The CDR3 length is 16 residues.

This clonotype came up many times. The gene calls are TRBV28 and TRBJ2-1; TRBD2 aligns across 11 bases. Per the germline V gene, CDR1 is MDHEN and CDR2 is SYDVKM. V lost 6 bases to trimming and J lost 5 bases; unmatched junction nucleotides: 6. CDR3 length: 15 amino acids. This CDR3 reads CASRDSGGGHNEQFF. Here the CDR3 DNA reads TGTGCCAGCAGGGATAGCGGGGGGGGGCACAATGAGCAGTTCTTC.

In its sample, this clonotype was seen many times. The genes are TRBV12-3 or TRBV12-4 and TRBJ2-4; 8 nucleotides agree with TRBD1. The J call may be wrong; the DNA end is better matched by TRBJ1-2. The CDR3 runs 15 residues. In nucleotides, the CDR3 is TGTGCCAGCAGTTTAAGGCAGGGGGCTGCACATGGCTACACCTTC. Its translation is CASSLRQGAAHGYTF.

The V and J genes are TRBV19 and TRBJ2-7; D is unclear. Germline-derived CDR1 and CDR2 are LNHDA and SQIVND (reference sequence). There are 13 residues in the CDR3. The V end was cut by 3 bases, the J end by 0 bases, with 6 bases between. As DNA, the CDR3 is TGTGCCAGTAGTATGGGATTCTCCTACGAGCAGTACTTC. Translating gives CASSMGFSYEQYF.